This T cell receptor (delta chain) was captured by sequencing in a study of γδ T cells in repeated Plasmodium falciparum infection. Background on the study: Over around 630 days, donors received four mosquito-bite P. falciparum NF54 infections. Study-wide results and limits: Malian children's Vdelta2-negative repertoires appeared more expanded and less diverse than Australians'. Vgamma9/Vdelta2+ T cells showed a stable polyclonal repertoire with shared TCRgamma sequences.

Germline V gives CDR1 TSWWSYY, CDR2 QGS. The CDR3 sequence is 19 residues long. This clone has at least ten counts. Antigen unknown. With only one base between it and a far larger clone, this is likely a read error. Other DNA sequences in the sample encode the same CDR3. Flow sorting of PBMC yielded separate Vgamma9/Vdelta2+ and Vdelta2-negative gammadelta T cell populations for bulk repertoire analysis. TCRdb re-called the multiplex PCR reads using CATT. The table has tens of thousands of delta-chain clones, around 1.5% seen once. Sequenced input: gamma-delta T cells from blood. J is TRDJ1 and V is TRDV1; TRDD3 matches 7 bases. The TCR sequence derives from a pool of human donors (malaria-infected and uninfected, not separated). CDR3 nucleotides: TGTGCTCTTGGGGAGAAAATTATCGGGATACTAACTTTCACCGACAAACTCATCTTT. It translates to CALGEKIIGILTFTDKLIF.